The source of this T cell receptor (beta chain) is a study of blood T cell repertoires in COVID-19. For the study at large: The origin of the acute and convalescent COVID-19 samples was the United States, Italy and Spain. From T cells, B-cell-depleted T cells, or PBMCs came the material, which was cDNA or gDNA.

The CDR3 totals 16 residues. Trimming stripped 4 bases from V and 5 bases from J, with 15 bases between. Per the germline V gene, CDR1 is MGHRA and CDR2 is YSYEKL. Some clones are missing from TCRdb's copy, which holds only in-frame ones; the method was immunoSEQ multiplex PCR. The sample contains 110,000 to 150,000 clones, 80% to 90% of which appear only once. The sequencing sample was made of peripheral blood. The chain combines TRBV4-1 with TRBJ1-6; no clear D gene. The source is a man aged 55-75 years with active or convalescent COVID-19. The CDR3 loop reads CASSLTLRMDNSPLHF. The CDR3, as DNA: TGCGCCAGCAGCCTTACTCTGCGTATGGATAATTCACCCCTCCACTTT.